This T cell receptor beta chain stems from a study of metastatic and nonmetastatic thyroid tumors. In the study overall: Malignant and benign thyroid patients had repertoires compared in peripheral blood and tumor or nodule tissue. Study outcomes and limitations: Reported TCR beta diversity, measured in blood and tumor, was significantly higher for malignant thyroid tumors than for benign nodules.

Every patient underwent thyroid surgery untreated. As to this clone: The target antigen is unknown.

The CDR3 has 14 residues. Germline CDR1 SGHVS, CDR2 FNYEAQ. The J segment lost 10 bases and the V segment lost 4 bases, leaving 6 bases of the junction unmatched. Original processing methods: Researchers built a distant-metastasis classifier for papillary thyroid cancer that drew on CDR3 differences across clinicopathological groups. TCRdb re-processed the PCR reads through MiXCR. The V and J calls follow TCRdb's processing rather than the paper's. Seen here are 4,300 or so clones, under 45% observed once, and the top ten hold around 40%. This TCR was recovered from a male donor with papillary thyroid cancer or a benign thyroid nodule (not recorded which). Some clones in this sample may be carry-over from other donors' samples. The V and J genes are TRBV7-6 and TRBJ1-6; 8 nucleotides line up with TRBD1. Sample: adjacent normal tissue. CDR3 DNA sequence: TGTGCCAGCAGCTCCTCGACAGGGGCATCACCCCTCCACTTT. Translation: CASSSSTGASPLHF.